This TCR beta chain was captured by sequencing in a study of cytomegalovirus exposure and HLA in healthy donors. Overall study findings and caveats: TRBV6-2, TRBV6-3 and some other V segments were excluded as indistinguishable.

Note on this clone: Its antigen is as yet unknown.

PCR primers comprised 60 Vbeta and 13 Jbeta primers. The assay was immunoSEQ multiplex PCR, and TCRdb's table has in-frame clones only and misses some. This sample's table has 45,000 to 55,000 clones. In germline, CDR1 is SGHAT, CDR2 FQDESV (reference sequence). J lost 2 bases, V lost 1 base, and 4 bases had no gene match. This CDR3 contains 15 residues. While unrecorded immune exposures were likely, the donors were nominally healthy when sampled. This receptor was identified in a male donor in good health and CMV-seropositive. Sequencing was carried out using PBMCs. This chain uses TRBV11-1 with TRBJ2-5, with 7 bases matching TRBD2. This CDR3 reads CASSLGAGAQETQYF. CDR3 nucleotides: TGTGCCAGCAGCTTAGGCGCGGGAGCTCAAGAGACCCAGTACTTC.